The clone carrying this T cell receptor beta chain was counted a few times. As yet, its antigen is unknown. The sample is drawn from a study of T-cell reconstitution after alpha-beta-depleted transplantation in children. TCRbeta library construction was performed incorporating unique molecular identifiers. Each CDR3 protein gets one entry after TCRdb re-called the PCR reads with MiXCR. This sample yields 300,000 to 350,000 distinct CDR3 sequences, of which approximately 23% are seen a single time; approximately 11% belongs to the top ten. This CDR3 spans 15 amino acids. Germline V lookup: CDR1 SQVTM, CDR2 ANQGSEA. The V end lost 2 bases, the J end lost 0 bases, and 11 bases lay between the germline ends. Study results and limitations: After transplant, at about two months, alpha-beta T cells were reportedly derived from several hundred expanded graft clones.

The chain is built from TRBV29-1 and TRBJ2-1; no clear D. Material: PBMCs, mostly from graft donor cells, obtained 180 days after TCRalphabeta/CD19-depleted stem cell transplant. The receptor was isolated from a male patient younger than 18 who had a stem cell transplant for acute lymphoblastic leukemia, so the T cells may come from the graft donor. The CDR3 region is CSVELGLPSYNEQFF. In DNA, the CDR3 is TGCAGCGTTGAACTGGGCCTCCCCTCCTACAATGAGCAGTTCTTC.